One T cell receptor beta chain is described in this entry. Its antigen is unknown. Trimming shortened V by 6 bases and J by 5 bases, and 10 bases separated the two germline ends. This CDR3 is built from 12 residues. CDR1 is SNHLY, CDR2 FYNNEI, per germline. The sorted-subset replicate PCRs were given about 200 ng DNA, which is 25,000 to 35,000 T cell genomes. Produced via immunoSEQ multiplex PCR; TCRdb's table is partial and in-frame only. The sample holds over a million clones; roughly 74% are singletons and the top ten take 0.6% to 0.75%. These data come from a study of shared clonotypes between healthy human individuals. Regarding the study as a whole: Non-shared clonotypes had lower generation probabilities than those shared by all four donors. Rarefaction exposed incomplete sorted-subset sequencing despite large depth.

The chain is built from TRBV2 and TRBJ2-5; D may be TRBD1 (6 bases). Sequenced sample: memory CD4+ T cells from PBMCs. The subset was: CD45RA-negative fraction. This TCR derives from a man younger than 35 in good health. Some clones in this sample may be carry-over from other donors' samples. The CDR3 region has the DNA TGTGCCAGCAGACCAGGGGTTGAGACCCAGTACTTC. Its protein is CASRPGVETQYF.